The sequence of this T cell receptor beta chain was determined in a study of CD8 T cells in ankylosing spondylitis. For TCR beta, libraries came from quantitative 5'-RACE with molecular barcodes. From the 5' RACE reads, TCRdb called clonotypes with MiXCR, one entry per CDR3 protein. The sample consists of about 500,000 distinct CDR3 sequences, approximately 5% of them appearing once. Study-wide results and limits: Disease-linked clones bore a CD8+ phenotype, appearing relatively rarely in peripheral blood. Significantly higher representation of disease-linked clones was reported for matched ankylosing spondylitis synovial fluid. What seemed typical of ankylosing spondylitis blood was a TCR beta motif built from fewer than ten highly homologous variants. Several of the motif variants were reported before in synovial fluid and blood from reactive arthritis.

As regards this clonotype: Its antigen is not identified.

The CDR3 consists of 14 residues. Germline V gene data show CDR1 as KGHSH and CDR2 as LQKENI. V was shortened by 3 bases and J by 3 bases, with 8 bases between the two germline ends. The receptor was isolated from a male donor with ankylosing spondylitis. The V gene is TRBV18, the J gene TRBJ2-2, with D hard to call. The sequenced sample consisted of blood, either unsorted or a sorted T cell fraction (not recorded which). The CDR3 sequence: CASSPRLDTGELFF. CDR3 bases: TGTGCCAGCTCACCCCGGCTTGACACCGGGGAGCTGTTTTTT.